The present TCR beta chain was sequenced within a study of blood T cell repertoires in COVID-19. Whole-study context: COVID-19 samples collected from the United States, Italy and Spain covered acute and convalescent phases. T cells, B-cell-depleted T cells, or PBMCs supplied cDNA or gDNA.

Authors' analysis steps: Estimation of nucleated cell counts relied on the amplification of reference gene primers. Sequenced by immunoSEQ multiplex PCR; TCRdb stores in-frame clones only, minus some. V and J calls and clone size follow that table, whereas D and trimming were derived from the DNA. The sample carries around 30,000 clones, roughly nine tenths recorded once. Germline V gene lookup returns CDR1 MNHEY and CDR2 SVGAGI. The CDR3 consists of 15 residues. J was trimmed by 0 bases and V by 7 bases; bases with no gene match: 4. Sequencing was done on a sample of peripheral blood. The receptor comes from a man between 65 and 85 years old with active or convalescent COVID-19. The V gene is TRBV6-5, the J gene TRBJ2-1; 9 nucleotides match TRBD2. CDR3 sequence reads: CASKGLATSYNEQFF. The CDR3 DNA reads TGTGCCAGCAAGGGACTAGCTACCTCCTACAATGAGCAGTTCTTC.